Each of the 16 T cell receptor beta chains below was sequenced from the same sample in a study of regulatory T cells in long-lasting Graves disease (dated by TCRdb to the early 2020s). Interpreted using the paper, the time point label stands for: newly diagnosed GD, antithyroid drugs for less than 3 months. For both TCR sequencing and RNA sequencing, RNA was extracted from PBMCs in TRIzol. The method behind the library was multiplex PCR. Sequencing was carried out with an Illumina HiSeq 4000. To build TCR beta libraries, CDR3 regions were amplified by Arm-PCR using iRepertoire HTBI primers. TCRdb ran its own pipeline on the public reads, namely fastp trimming at Q25 and MiXCR clone calling, and kept in-frame beta chains. Each CDR3 protein gets just one entry, which takes the most common genes and DNA from the rows behind it. This sample comprises 420,000 or so distinct CDR3 sequences, less than 20% of them detected only once. The top ten clonotypes cover less than 30% of the sample.

These data were also reused for a study on T cells in Graves' hyperthyroidism and ophthalmopathy.

The sequencing used peripheral blood mononuclear cells (PBMCs), collected at new diagnosis, from a patient treated with antithyroid drugs. Every receptor here comes from a woman between 18 and 30 years old with Graves disease. Donor details come from another sample of the same person, matched by shared clones.

The table lists this clonotype with many counts. The rearrangement joins TRBV4-3 to TRBJ2-3, with 15 bases matching TRBD2. This CDR3 has 17 residues. V dropped 4 bases and J dropped 6; count of bases not matched to a gene: 8. The germline gives CDR1 LGHNA, CDR2 YSLEER. CDR3 in amino acids: CASSRNTGLAGGDTQYF. The CDR3, as DNA: TGCGCCAGCAGCCGCAATACAGGACTAGCGGGAGGGGATACGCAGTATTTT.

V and J are TRBV7-8 and TRBJ1-1; no definite D call. Germline V CDR1 and CDR2: SGHVS, FQNEAQ. The CDR3 length is 12 residues. The V and J ends lost 5 bases and 10 bases respectively, with 14 bases between them. CDR3 nucleotide sequence: TGTGCCAGCAGCCTACTCCGGGAGGGAGCTTTCTTT. Protein sequence: CASSLLREGAFF.

Of note for this clonotype: At one of its ends the junction is not consistent with the germline gene, which may arise from a read error. J is TRBJ2-3 and V is TRBV24-1; D remains ambiguous. Germline CDR1 reads KGHDR; CDR2 reads SFDVKD. The CDR3 sequence is 13 residues long. CDR3 in DNA: TGTGCCACCAGTGATCGGAGTACAGATATGCAGTATTTT. It encodes CATSDRSTDMQYF.

This chain connects TRBV7-2 to TRBJ1-4; D gene unclear. This CDR3 comprises 14 residues. Germline V gene sequence: CDR1 SGHTA, CDR2 FQGNSA. V lost 8 bases, J lost 3 bases, and 13 bases lay in between. CDR3 coding DNA: TGTGCCAGCGGTGGTATAGGGTCTAATGAAAAACTGTTTTTT. It translates to CASGGIGSNEKLFF.

This clonotype came up a few times. The chain is built from TRBV5-6 and TRBJ2-2; TRBD2 matches at 10 bases. V was pared by 0 bases and J by 3 bases, with 8 bases of the junction left unmatched. Germline CDR1 SGHDT, CDR2 YYEEEE. The CDR3 loop spans 18 amino acids. In DNA form, the CDR3 reads TGTGCCAGCAGCTTGGAGAGTAGCGGGAGGCTATACACCGGGGAGCTGTTTTTT. Protein sequence: CASSLESSGRLYTGELFF.

This clonotype has a count of ten or more. The chain joins TRBV20-1 to TRBJ2-7; D possibly corresponds to TRBD2 (5 bases). Germline CDR1 is DFQATT and CDR2 is SNEGSKA (reference sequence). Trimming shortened V by 0 bases and J by 3 bases, and 9 bases separated the two germline ends. CDR3 size: 13 residues. Here the CDR3 DNA reads TGCAGTGCTAGAGATCCTAGCAACTACGAGCAGTACTTC. It yields the protein CSARDPSNYEQYF.

In this sample, this clonotype turned up many times. V and J are TRBV6-5 and TRBJ1-2; no clear D gene. The V gene's germline CDR1 is MNHEY and CDR2 SVGAGI. The CDR3 loop spans 13 amino acids. Trimming removed 4 bases from V and 8 bases from J, with 14 bases in between. CDR3 sequence: CASSSNPGTGYTF. The DNA for the CDR3 is TGTGCCAGCAGTTCTAACCCGGGTACGGGCTACACCTTC.

This rearrangement joins TRBV20-1 to TRBJ2-1; 8 bases align to TRBD2. CDR1 and CDR2 (germline): DFQATT, SNEGSKA (reference sequence). The CDR3 contains 15 residues. J was trimmed by 8 bases and V by 0 bases; bases with no gene match: 9. CDR3 sequence: CSARDTQREKYEQFF. The CDR3 region has the DNA TGCAGTGCTAGAGATACCCAGCGGGAGAAGTATGAGCAGTTCTTC.

This clonotype was observed many times. This rearrangement joins TRBV2 to TRBJ1-2; D perhaps matches TRBD1 (5 bases). Germline V gene data show CDR1 as SNHLY and CDR2 as FYNNEI. V lost 4 bases, J lost 2 bases, and 11 bases lay in between. This CDR3 is built from 14 residues. CDR3 sequence: CASSAGRQNYGYTF. CDR3 bases: TGTGCCAGCAGTGCAGGTAGACAGAACTATGGCTACACCTTC.

Comments on this clonotype: A read error is likely here: a far larger clone is one base away. The rearrangement uses TRBV9 and TRBJ2-3, with a tentative D call TRBD1 (5 bases). CDR1 is SGDLS and CDR2 is YYNGEE in the germline V gene. V lost 3 bases to trimming and J lost 4 bases, with 12 bases between them. The CDR3 loop spans 14 amino acids. The CDR3 coding sequence is TGTGCCAGCAGCGCCCAGGGTGTCTCAGATACGCAGTATTTT. Translating gives CASSAQGVSDTQYF.

This clonotype was counted at least ten times. The chain links TRBV3-1 to TRBJ2-1, with 15 bases that match TRBD2. In germline, CDR1 is LGHDT, CDR2 YNNKEL (reference sequence). CDR3 size: 14 residues. V lost 4 bases, J lost 8 bases, and 0 bases stayed unmatched. CDR3 protein: CASSRTSGRDEQFF. In DNA, the CDR3 is TGTGCCAGCAGCCGGACTAGCGGGAGGGATGAGCAGTTCTTC.

The chain employs TRBV11-2 and TRBJ2-3; TRBD2 agrees at 7 bases. The CDR3 is made up of 15 amino acids. The V gene's germline CDR1 is SGHAT and CDR2 FQNNGV. V lost 1 base, J lost 3 bases, and 4 bases stayed unmatched. CDR3 protein: CASSLVWEGTDTQYF. For the CDR3, the DNA is TGTGCCAGCAGCTTAGTGTGGGAGGGAACAGATACGCAGTATTTT.

This clonotype was counted many times. The chain has TRBV20-1 and TRBJ1-4, with D perhaps TRBD1 (5 bases). The CDR3 runs 14 residues. Germline values: CDR1 DFQATT, CDR2 SNEGSKA (reference sequence). V was shortened by 0 bases and J by 12 bases, with 17 bases between the two germline ends. This chain's CDR3 is CSARDLGTPFQLFF. CDR3 bases: TGCAGTGCTAGAGACCTCGGGACCCCGTTTCAACTGTTTTTT.

This clonotype was counted at least ten times. The V call is TRBV20-1, the J call TRBJ2-5; 7 bases are a match to TRBD1. Germline assignment: CDR1 DFQATT and CDR2 SNEGSKA (reference sequence). Losses at the gene ends were 0 bases for V and 4 bases for J; bases not matched to a gene: 8. The CDR3 covers 15 residues. Written as DNA, the CDR3 is TGCAGTGCTAGAGACCCGACAGGGTTGGGAGAGACCCAGTACTTC. Translation: CSARDPTGLGETQYF.

This clonotype was seen repeatedly, ten times or more. V usage is TRBV6-1 and J usage is TRBJ2-7, with a possible D match to TRBD1 (6 bases). V was trimmed by 7 bases and J by 7 bases, leaving 17 bases between them. The CDR3 consists of 13 residues. Looked up from germline, CDR1 is MNHNS and CDR2 is SASEGT. The CDR3 region has the DNA TGTGCCAGCACCCGGGACAACCTGGGGGAGCAGTACTTC. Protein: CASTRDNLGEQYF.

This clonotype has just a few counts. The chain is built from TRBV27 and TRBJ1-2; TRBD1 might be the D (5 bases). V lost 2 bases and J lost 6, with 16 bases in between. The germline V gene encodes CDR1 MNHEY and CDR2 SMNVEV (reference sequence). This CDR3 has 15 amino acids. Written as DNA, the CDR3 is TGTGCCAGCAGTTTACGGGCAGGGTCGTGGGATGGCTACACCTTC. This translates into CASSLRAGSWDGYTF.